A selection of T cell receptor beta chains follows, all from one sample in a study of cytomegalovirus exposure and HLA in healthy donors. Repertoires were generated with immunoSEQ multiplex PCR, while TCRdb's copy carries only in-frame clones and drops some. Of about 25,000 clones in the sample, 75% to 85% were seen once. Material for sequencing was PBMCs. The source of these receptors is a male donor in good health and CMV-seronegative. The CDR3 runs from the conserved cysteine through the conserved F or W.

j_gene	v_gene	CDR3aa
TRBJ1-1	TRBV19	CASSTGGQSEAFF
TRBJ2-7	TRBV25-1	CASAQDYEQYF
TRBJ2-7	TRBV9	CASSPSSGALPYEQYF
TRBJ1-2	TRBV20-1	CSARSGDGYTF
TRBJ1-2	TRBV6-5	CASSSGQGYGYTF
TRBJ1-4	TRBV6-1	CASSEVTGGQEKLFF
TRBJ2-7	TRBV28	CASSQFSGAYEQYF
TRBJ1-4	TRBV27	CASSFSGTGEKLFF
TRBJ2-5	TRBV7-6	CASSFGTRETQYF
TRBJ2-7	TRBV5-1	CASSLSPGSYEQYF
TRBJ2-1	TRBV19	CASSISGGAREQFF
TRBJ2-5	TRBV4-1	CASSQEGQGYETQYF
TRBJ2-4	TRBV30	CAWRALGLVAKNIQYF
TRBJ2-1	TRBV11-2	CASSLRLAGGPGDEQFF
TRBJ1-3	TRBV5-1	CASSTGAAGNTIYF
TRBJ2-5	TRBV25-1	CASRGLAGAGTQYF
TRBJ2-5	TRBV6-1	CASSELAGGQETQYF
TRBJ2-7	TRBV28	CASTRTSLHEQYF
-	TRBV6-5	CASSGRAGLTGEQYF
TRBJ2-7	TRBV7-2	CASSWTGDTYEQYF
TRBJ2-7	TRBV7-9	CASSSEFVRDRGAGEQYF
TRBJ1-4	TRBV11-2	CASSRGQGPEKLFF
TRBJ2-7	TRBV28	CASGPPPLAGSPGQYF
TRBJ2-2	TRBV28	CASTTGGAGTGELFF
TRBJ2-1	TRBV7-3	CASSLNGQGSYNEQFF
TRBJ2-1	TRBV28	CASHRQTYNEQFF
TRBJ2-5	TRBV4-3	CASSQDFLYQETQYF
TRBJ2-2	TRBV7-9	CASSLPGQGNTGELFF
TRBJ1-5	TRBV29-1	CSVGAGSSNQPQHF
TRBJ2-2	TRBV7-2	CASSLAETFAGELFF
TRBJ2-5	TRBV18	CASSPPGQLETQYF
TRBJ2-2	TRBV4-2	CASSPGGGWGELFF
TRBJ2-7	TRBV5-1	CASSLELRGAYEQYF
TRBJ2-3	TRBV2	CASSLGQGWSTDTQYF
TRBJ2-7	TRBV28	CASSLDRAPSYEQYF
TRBJ2-7	TRBV10-2	CASSEPGHSYEQYF
TRBJ2-7	TRBV6-1	CASSEGAGAYEQYF
TRBJ1-4	TRBV4-1	CASSQSPRQGAGATNEKLFF
TRBJ2-1	TRBV4-1	CASSQVDMGLVYNEQFF
TRBJ1-1	TRBV27	CASSPDRRNTEAFF
TRBJ1-4	TRBV25-1	CASSSNNYPNEKLFF
-	TRBV2	CASRVDSLSYEQYF
TRBJ1-5	TRBV11-2	CASSVARHQPQHF
TRBJ2-3	TRBV11-3	CASSLDVSTDTQYF
TRBJ2-2	TRBV7-9	CASRIEGGTGELFF
TRBJ1-3	TRBV6-6	CASSSEHLGNTIYF
TRBJ1-2	TRBV7-9	CSSSPGQHGYTF
TRBJ1-2	TRBV19	CASSTGPGAGDGYTF
TRBJ2-6	TRBV7-9	CASSLGTSGGPSGANVLTF
TRBJ2-5	TRBV7-9	CASSLQGSGNRETQYF
TRBJ2-1	TRBV25-1	CASSERRAGGYNEQFF
TRBJ2-3	TRBV6-4	CASSSDSTTDTQYF
TRBJ2-5	TRBV7-2	CASSLAVGQGETQYF
TRBJ2-1	TRBV28	CASSLPGLAGYTTSYNEQFF